The TCR beta chain under discussion was sequenced for a study of T cell responses to AZD1222 COVID-19 vaccine. Study observations and caveats: Repertoires were collected only later (after the peak T cell response had occurred). The CD4 TCRs associated with vaccination extended across spike and predominated at 160-218 and 743-854. Nearly half of the spike-specific TCRs reportedly recognize variant regions that carry no mutations.

The repertoire was sequenced with immunoSEQ multiplex PCR; TCRdb's copy has only in-frame clones and lacks some. The sample lists about 110,000 clones, about 89% occurring once. Concerning this clone: Antigen: not known.

The sample in question was peripheral blood, obtained 28 days after the second AZD1222 dose. The receptor was isolated from an adult who received the AZD1222 COVID-19 vaccine.

CDR3 amino acids: CASSSSSYEQYF. CDR3 bases: TGTGCCAGCAGCTCCAGCTCCTACGAGCAGTACTTC. The chain combines TRBV7-2 with TRBJ2-7, with D unclear. Germline CDR1 is SGHTA and CDR2 is FQGNSA. The CDR3 spans 12 residues. Between the trimmed V and J ends, which lost 4 bases and 0 bases, there was a span of 4 bases.